These 16 T cell receptor beta chains were all obtained from the same sample, sequenced in a study of T cells in Graves' hyperthyroidism and ophthalmopathy. Authors of the study amplified TCR beta CDR3 regions from RNA transcripts. In the first-round RT-PCR of the TCR CDR3, the HTBI primer set was used. TCRdb used MiXCR to reprocess the multiplex PCR reads, holding one entry per CDR3 protein. This sample carries 300,000 to 400,000 distinct CDR3 sequences, about 21% of them seen once, and the ten largest clones take 50%. The sequenced material came from blood. The receptors stem from a woman between 45 and 60 years old with Graves' hyperthyroidism.

This clonotype showed up just a few times. The chain carries TRBV25-1 and TRBJ2-5; D gene unclear. Germline CDR1 is MGHDK and CDR2 is SYGVNS. The CDR3 consists of 14 residues. Trimming removed 0 bases at V and 2 bases at J, with 7 bases between. In DNA form, the CDR3 reads TGTGCCAGCAGTGAATACAGGCCTCAAGAGACCCAGTACTTC. Encoded protein: CASSEYRPQETQYF.

This clonotype turned up a few times. The rearrangement links TRBV20-1 to TRBJ1-5, with 7 bases lining up with TRBD1. The CDR3 totals 14 residues. V gave up 6 bases and J gave up 2 bases; unmatched junction bases: 7. CDR1 is DFQATT, CDR2 SNEGSKA, per germline (reference sequence). CDR3 in DNA: TGCAGTGCCCGGACAGGCCGGGGCAATCAGCCCCAGCATTTT. Its protein product is CSARTGRGNQPQHF.

In regard to this clonotype: It may be a read error: a sequence one base away is much more abundant. The V gene is TRBV19, the J gene TRBJ1-2, with TRBD1 matching 7 bases. CDR1 and CDR2 from the germline V gene are LNHDA and SQIVND (reference sequence). This CDR3 is built from 15 residues. CDR3 nucleotides: TGTGCCAGTAGTAGTGCTACGGGAGGGGGCTATGGCGACACCTTC. This translates into CASSSATGGGYGDTF.

A few counts support this clonotype. The rearrangement joins TRBV5-6 to TRBJ2-7, with D possibly being TRBD1 (7 bases). The CDR3 spans 15 residues. Trimming removed 0 bases at V and 6 bases at J, with 16 bases between. Germline V gene lookup returns CDR1 SGHDT and CDR2 YYEEEE. The CDR3 sequence: CASSLGDRQGGEQYF. For the CDR3, the DNA is TGTGCCAGCAGCTTGGGGGACAGACAGGGAGGCGAGCAGTACTTC.

This clonotype has just a few counts. CDR3 coding DNA: TGCAGCGTTGACTACCCTACTAGCACAGATACGCAGTATTTT. Its protein product is CSVDYPTSTDTQYF. The chain uses TRBV29-1 and TRBJ2-3; no reliable D call. Trimming removed 3 bases from V and 0 bases from J, with 10 bases in between. Germline V gene data show CDR1 as SQVTM and CDR2 as ANQGSEA. There are 14 residues in the CDR3.

About this clonotype itself: It may be a read error: a sequence one base away is much more abundant. Here the CDR3 reads CASKPSPGTGSFYEQYF. The CDR3 coding sequence is TGCGCCAGCAAACCAAGCCCCGGTACGGGCAGCTTCTACGAGCAGTACTTC. The gene calls are TRBV5-1 and TRBJ2-7; D is undetermined. The CDR3 is made up of 17 amino acids. Per the germline V gene, CDR1 is SGHRS and CDR2 is YFSETQ. V was clipped by 6 bases and J by 3 bases, with 25 bases between them.

This clonotype appeared many times. The V call is TRBV5-6, the J call TRBJ2-7; TRBD1 matches 9 bases. CDR3 length: 14 residues. Per the germline V gene, CDR1 is SGHDT and CDR2 is YYEEEE. Trimming cost V 5 bases and J 6 bases; bases outside gene matches: 9. DNA of the CDR3: TGTGCCAGCAGAAAGACAGGGGGATTATTCGAGCAGTACTTC. Amino acid sequence: CASRKTGGLFEQYF.

V and J are TRBV15 and TRBJ2-3; D gene uncertain. Trimming stripped 3 bases from V and 5 bases from J, with 18 bases between. Germline lookup yields CDR1 LNHNV and CDR2 YYDKDF (reference sequence). This CDR3 has 16 residues. The CDR3 sequence: CATSSHRAAGGDTQYF. CDR3 sequence (DNA): TGTGCCACCAGCAGCCACCGGGCCGCCGGTGGAGATACGCAGTATTTT.

This clonotype has at least ten counts. This chain connects TRBV11-2 to TRBJ1-1, with D unclear. The length of the CDR3 is 13 residues. The V end lost 3 bases, the J end lost 1 base, and 6 bases lay between the germline ends. Germline CDR1 reads SGHAT; CDR2 reads FQNNGV. CDR3 region: CASSLVTNTEAFF. CDR3 bases: TGTGCCAGCAGCTTGGTGACGAACACTGAAGCTTTCTTT.

Ten or more counts support this clonotype. The chain employs TRBV11-3 and TRBJ2-1; 7 positions match TRBD1. CDR3 length: 15 amino acids. Germline CDR1 and CDR2: SGHNT and YENEEA. V gave up 0 bases and J gave up 5 bases; unmatched junction bases: 4. The CDR3 DNA sequence: TGTGCCAGCAGCTTAGAGGGGACAGCTAACAATGAGCAGTTCTTC. This codes for CASSLEGTANNEQFF.

V is TRBV27 and J is TRBJ1-2, with a tentative D call TRBD1 (6 bases). Germline V lookup: CDR1 MNHEY, CDR2 SMNVEV (reference sequence). Between the trimmed V and J ends, which lost 5 bases and 1 base, there was a span of 11 bases. This CDR3 is 14 amino acids long. CDR3 residues: CASSHRDINYGYTF. The CDR3 region has the DNA TGTGCCAGCAGTCACAGGGACATTAACTATGGCTACACCTTC.

This clonotype has a handful of counts. This sequence joins TRBV5-1 and TRBJ2-3, with D perhaps assigned TRBD1 or TRBD2 (5 bases each). The CDR3 consists of 15 residues. Trimming left V 4 bases short and J 0 bases short, with 12 bases between. Germline values: CDR1 SGHRS, CDR2 YFSETQ. This chain's CDR3 is CASSSRDPSTDTQYF. In DNA form, the CDR3 reads TGCGCCAGCAGCAGCCGGGACCCTAGCACAGATACGCAGTATTTT.

This clonotype appeared many times. The chain has TRBV5-6 and TRBJ1-4; unclear D gene. The V end was cut by 4 bases, the J end by 4 bases, with 14 bases between. This CDR3 is built from 15 residues. Germline V gives CDR1 SGHDT, CDR2 YYEEEE. The CDR3 spells CASSPYSADNEKLFF. The CDR3 bases are TGTGCCAGCAGCCCGTACTCGGCGGATAATGAAAAACTGTTTTTT.

At least ten counts were recorded for this clonotype. In nucleotides, the CDR3 is TGCAGTGCTAGAGATCTCGGGACGGACCCCTACGAGCAGTACTTC. The encoded protein is CSARDLGTDPYEQYF. J is TRBJ2-7 and V is TRBV20-1; D assignment may be TRBD1 or TRBD2 (5 bases each). Trimming removed 0 bases at V and 2 bases at J, with 14 bases between. The CDR3 is made up of 15 amino acids. Germline CDR1 reads DFQATT; CDR2 reads SNEGSKA (reference sequence).

V and J are TRBV7-2 and TRBJ1-4, with TRBD1 as a possible D gene (5 bases). Per germline, CDR1 SGHTA and CDR2 FQGNSA. Trimming removed 6 bases from V and 8 bases from J, with 10 bases in between. The CDR3 is 12 amino acids. The CDR3 coding sequence is TGTGCCAGCAGGGGGGATTCGGAAAAACTGTTTTTT. This sequence encodes CASRGDSEKLFF.

This clonotype appeared a few times. This chain uses TRBV9 with TRBJ2-1; the D gene is possibly TRBD2 (7 bases). Germline loops: CDR1 SGDLS, CDR2 YYNGEE. Trimming left V 3 bases short and J 8 bases short, with 21 bases between. This CDR3 has 16 amino acids. CDR3 in amino acids: CASSALGGGASDEQFF. The CDR3 region has the DNA TGTGCCAGCAGCGCATTGGGGGGGGGCGCTTCCGATGAGCAGTTCTTC.